The 21 T cell receptor beta chains listed next were all sequenced from one sample in a study of blood T cell repertoires in COVID-19. Assay used: immunoSEQ multiplex PCR; TCRdb lists only in-frame clones, some missing. The table has about 270,000 clones, less than 90% seen once. Sequenced input: peripheral blood. These receptors all come from a man aged 60 to 75 who had recovered from COVID-19.

V usage is TRBV30 and J usage is TRBJ1-1; 8 positions match TRBD1. CDR3 size: 13 residues. Trimming at V came to 4 bases and at J to 3 bases, leaving 4 bases not matched to a gene. The germline V gene has CDR1 GTSNPN and CDR2 SVGIG (reference sequence). CDR3 sequence (DNA): TGTGCCTGGACTGAGGACAGGGACACTGAAGCTTTCTTT. This codes for CAWTEDRDTEAFF.

The chain joins TRBV6-5 to TRBJ2-7; D is possibly TRBD1 (6 bases). Germline V lookup: CDR1 MNHEY, CDR2 SVGAGI. Trimming removed 10 bases from V and 0 bases from J, with 13 bases in between. This CDR3 is 13 amino acids long. CDR3 coding DNA: TGTGCCACGCGCAGGGGAAGCTCCTACGAGCAGTACTTC. This translates into CATRRGSSYEQYF.

The genes are TRBV30 and TRBJ1-2, with D maybe TRBD1 (5 bases). V was cut by 5 bases and J by 6 bases, with 19 bases left in between. CDR3 length equals 14 residues. Germline V gene sequence: CDR1 GTSNPN, CDR2 SVGIG (reference sequence). CDR3 coding DNA: TGTGCCTGGGCCCCGGGCAGATTCAGGGATGGCTACACCTTC. Translating gives CAWAPGRFRDGYTF. Supplemented by reference TRBV30 and TRBJ1-2, the full variable domain reads SQTIHQWPATLVQPVGSPLSLECTVEGTSNPNLYWYRQAAGRGLQLLFYSVGIGQISSEVPQNLSASRPQDRQFILSSKKLLLSDSGFYLCAWAPGRFRDGYTFGSGTRLTVV.

V is TRBV25-1 and J is TRBJ2-6; D is possibly TRBD1 (6 bases). The CDR3 length is 16 residues. V shed 2 bases and J shed 2 bases, with 10 bases lying between them. Germline loops: CDR1 MGHDK, CDR2 SYGVNS. The CDR3 DNA is TGTGCCAGCAGTGAAAACAGGGCCACTGGGGCCAACGTCCTGACTTTC. Translating gives CASSENRATGANVLTF.

V and J are TRBV13 and TRBJ2-7; D is possibly TRBD1 (6 bases). The CDR3 sequence is 12 residues long. The germline CDR1 and CDR2 sequences are PRHDT and FYEKMQ (reference sequence). V lost 5 bases, J lost 3 bases, and 8 bases lay in between. DNA for the CDR3: TGTGCCAGCAGCGGCAGGGGCTACGAGCAGTACTTC. It specifies CASSGRGYEQYF.

V gene TRBV19 combines with J gene TRBJ1-1; 7 bases are a match to TRBD1. Germline-derived CDR1 and CDR2 are LNHDA and SQIVND (reference sequence). The CDR3 totals 14 residues. Unmatched junction bases numbered 5, after V lost 6 bases and J lost 1 base. CDR3 amino acids: CASSLRGANTEAFF. The CDR3 DNA sequence: TGTGCCAGTAGCCTCAGGGGGGCGAACACTGAAGCTTTCTTT.

The CDR3: CASSPPGEGYNEQFF. The CDR3 DNA sequence: TGTGCCAGCAGCCCCCCGGGTGAGGGCTACAATGAGCAGTTCTTC. The gene calls are TRBV9 and TRBJ2-1, with D perhaps TRBD2 (5 bases). This CDR3 is built from 15 residues. Germline CDR1 reads SGDLS; CDR2 reads YYNGEE. With 4 bases removed from V and 3 bases from J, the gap between germline ends came to 14 bases.

The V gene is TRBV7-7, the J gene TRBJ2-2, with a weak D call TRBD1 (5 bases). The CDR3 is made up of 13 amino acids. Germline V CDR1 and CDR2: SSHAT, FNYEAQ (reference sequence). V was trimmed by 6 bases and J by 5 bases, leaving 10 bases between them. In nucleotides, the CDR3 is TGTGCCAGCAGGCAGGGTCAAACCGGGGAGCTGTTTTTT. Amino acid sequence: CASRQGQTGELFF.

In this sample, this clone turned up a few times. The J gene is TRBJ2-2, the V gene TRBV2; 8 bases are shared with TRBD2. The V gene's germline CDR1 is SNHLY and CDR2 FYNNEI. The CDR3 is 14 amino acids. V shed 8 bases and J 1 base; nucleotides not matched to a gene: 3. Here the CDR3 DNA reads TGTGCCAGCTCCCGGGGGGGGAACACCGGGGAGCTGTTTTTT. This translates into CASSRGGNTGELFF.

The chain employs TRBV4-2 and TRBJ2-7; D gene ambiguous. With 0 bases removed from V and 3 bases from J, the gap between germline ends came to 12 bases. The germline gives CDR1 LGHNA, CDR2 YNFKEQ. The CDR3 extends over 15 amino acids. DNA for the CDR3: TGTGCCAGCAGCCAAGATGAGGCTTCCGGCTACGAGCAGTACTTC. It translates to CASSQDEASGYEQYF.

The chain has TRBV15 and TRBJ2-7, with D perhaps matching TRBD1 (6 bases). Germline V lookup: CDR1 LNHNV, CDR2 YYDKDF (reference sequence). The CDR3 consists of 18 residues. V lost 1 base and J lost 0, with 19 bases in between. This chain's CDR3 is CATSRAMTIRGSSYEQYF. CDR3 DNA: TGTGCCACCAGCAGAGCAATGACAATCAGGGGAAGCTCCTACGAGCAGTACTTC.

The CDR3 loop reads CASSTLAYTDTQYF. The CDR3 DNA follows: TGTGCCAGCAGCACCCTCGCGTATACAGATACGCAGTATTTT. The chain joins TRBV27 to TRBJ2-3; D not resolved. In germline, CDR1 is MNHEY, CDR2 SMNVEV (reference sequence). The CDR3 loop spans 14 amino acids. With 6 bases removed from V and 3 bases from J, the gap between germline ends came to 13 bases.

The CDR3 DNA reads as TGTGCCAGCAGTCATCGAGTCTACCATGCATCCGGGGCTGAAGCTTTCTTT. This translates into CASSHRVYHASGAEAFF. This rearrangement joins TRBV27 to TRBJ1-1; D is unresolved. Germline loops: CDR1 MNHEY, CDR2 SMNVEV (reference sequence). The CDR3 has 17 amino acids. The V gene lost 5 bases and the J gene lost 6 bases, with 25 bases spanning the gap.

The chain links TRBV29-1 to TRBJ2-3, with D tentatively TRBD2 (6 bases). CDR3 size: 15 residues. The germline V gene encodes CDR1 SQVTM and CDR2 ANQGSEA. The V end was cut by 3 bases, the J end by 1 base, with 14 bases between. The CDR3 bases are TGCAGCGTTGATCAGGGAGGAAAGCGCACAGATACGCAGTATTTT. This translates into CSVDQGGKRTDTQYF.

V gene TRBV25-1 combines with J gene TRBJ2-7; the D is unclear. This CDR3 is 11 amino acids long. Germline V gene sequence: CDR1 MGHDK, CDR2 SYGVNS. V lost 1 base and J lost 6, with 4 bases in between. The CDR3 nucleotides read TGTGCCAGCAGTGAATTTAGCGAGCAGTACTTC. It translates to CASSEFSEQYF.

As DNA, the CDR3 is TGTGCCAGTACCTCCAACGTTGGAGGCGAGCAGTACTTC. Translated, it gives CASTSNVGGEQYF. The chain carries TRBV19 and TRBJ2-7; tentatively, D is TRBD2 (5 bases). This CDR3 region has 13 residues. The germline CDR1 and CDR2 sequences are LNHDA and SQIVND (reference sequence). V was pared by 7 bases and J by 6 bases, with 16 bases between. Using reference TRBV19 and TRBJ2-7 for the parts outside the CDR3, the full variable domain is DGGITQSPKYLFRKEGQNVTLSCEQNLNHDAMYWYRQDPGQGLRLIYYSQIVNDFQKGDIAEGYSVSREKKESFPLTVTSAQKNPTAFYLCASTSNVGGEQYFGPGTRLTVT.

The V call is TRBV18, the J call TRBJ2-6, with 7 nucleotides matching TRBD2. The CDR3 is 18 amino acids. Germline CDR1 reads KGHSH; CDR2 reads LQKENI. V lost 3 bases, J lost 4 bases, and 12 bases stayed unmatched. CDR3 in amino acids: CASSPIGTTPSGANVLTF. The CDR3 DNA reads as TGTGCCAGCTCACCGATTGGGACTACCCCTTCCGGGGCCAACGTCCTGACTTTC.

This chain uses TRBV29-1 with TRBJ1-2; 7 bases agree with TRBD1. The V gene's germline CDR1 is SQVTM and CDR2 ANQGSEA. The CDR3 loop spans 14 amino acids. V shed 7 bases and J 0 bases; nucleotides not matched to a gene: 8. The CDR3 spells CSGLQGITNYGYTF. In DNA form, the CDR3 reads TGCAGCGGCCTACAGGGGATTACTAACTATGGCTACACCTTC. Using reference TRBV29-1 and TRBJ1-2 for the parts outside the CDR3, the full variable domain is SAVISQKPSRDICQRGTSLTIQCQVDSQVTMMFWYRQQPGQSLTLIATANQGSEATYESGFVIDKFPISRPNLTFSTLTVSNMSPEDSSIYLCSGLQGITNYGYTFGSGTRLTVV.

The rearrangement links TRBV7-9 to TRBJ1-3, with D possibly TRBD1 on 6 matching bases. CDR3 length: 15 amino acids. The germline gives CDR1 SEHNR, CDR2 FQNEAQ (reference sequence). V shed 4 bases and J shed 0 bases, with 10 bases lying between them. The CDR3: CASSSTGSSGNTIYF. The DNA of the CDR3 is TGTGCCAGCAGCTCTACAGGGAGCTCTGGAAACACCATATATTTT. Full variable domain (outside the CDR3, taken from reference TRBV7-9 and TRBJ1-3): DTGVSQNPRHKITKRGQNVTFRCDPISEHNRLYWYRQTLGQGPEFLTYFQNEAQLEKSRLLSDRFSAERPKGSFSTLEIQRTEQGDSAMYLCASSSTGSSGNTIYFGEGSWLTVV.

This rearrangement joins TRBV9 to TRBJ2-1; the D gene is possibly TRBD1 (5 bases). Germline CDR1 and CDR2: SGDLS and YYNGEE. V lost 4 bases, J lost 5 bases, and 7 bases lay in between. The CDR3 covers 12 residues. The CDR3 nucleotides read TGTGCCAGCAGCCAGACAGACAATGAGCAGTTCTTC. It is translated as CASSQTDNEQFF.

This clone was detected once. V gene TRBV9 combines with J gene TRBJ2-7, with D tentatively TRBD1 (5 bases). The CDR3 length is 15 residues. The V gene's germline CDR1 is SGDLS and CDR2 YYNGEE. The ends were cut back, 3 bases at V and 0 bases at J, with 13 bases in the middle. The CDR3 DNA sequence: TGTGCCAGCAGCGCCTCACAGGTTAGCTCCTACGAGCAGTACTTC. It is translated as CASSASQVSSYEQYF.